Each of the 5 T cell receptor beta chains below was sequenced from the same sample in a study of cytomegalovirus exposure and HLA in healthy donors. Both 60 Vbeta primers and 13 Jbeta primers went into the PCR. Generated by immunoSEQ multiplex PCR, the TCRdb table keeps only in-frame clones and is missing some. The top ten clones hold 2.7% of a sample with approximately 140,000 clones, almost 85% of them seen once. The specimen sequenced was PBMCs. Receptor source: a boy younger than 10 in good health and CMV-seronegative.

V is TRBV5-6 and J is TRBJ2-1; TRBD1 aligns across 8 bases. Looked up from germline, CDR1 is SGHDT and CDR2 is YYEEEE. The V segment lost 5 bases and the J segment 3 bases; nucleotides outside the gene matches: 4. The length of the CDR3 is 14 residues. CDR3 DNA sequence: TGTGCCAGCAGTCGTGGGACAGGCTACAATGAGCAGTTCTTC. It encodes CASSRGTGYNEQFF.

The chain carries TRBV4-1 and TRBJ2-1; TRBD2 aligns across 11 bases. Trimming took 0 bases from V and 13 from J; bases not matched to a gene: 11. Per germline, CDR1 MGHRA and CDR2 YSYEKL. This CDR3 is 16 amino acids long. The CDR3 DNA reads as TGCGCCAGCAGCCAAGAAGGGACTAGCGGATGGGGACCCCAGTTCTTC. This translates into CASSQEGTSGWGPQFF.

This clone was seen only once. Distinct nucleotide sequences in the sample also encode this CDR3. J is TRBJ1-2 and V is TRBV5-1; D unresolved. The CDR3 runs to 15 residues. Per the germline V gene, CDR1 is SGHRS and CDR2 is YFSETQ. V was cut by 0 bases and J by 2 bases, with 11 bases left in between. This chain's CDR3 is CASSLAGTGNYGYTF. DNA for the CDR3: TGCGCCAGCAGCTTGGCCGGTACCGGGAACTATGGCTACACCTTC.

The chain uses TRBV28 and TRBJ2-7; 9 bases line up with TRBD2. The J segment lost 0 bases and the V segment lost 7 bases, leaving 1 base of the junction unmatched. The CDR3 length is 13 residues. CDR1 is MDHEN and CDR2 is SYDVKM in the germline V gene. This CDR3 is CASISGSSYEQYV. In DNA form, the CDR3 reads TGTGCCAGCATTAGCGGGAGCTCCTACGAGCAGTACGTC.

The chain joins TRBV6-5 to TRBJ1-3; 10 nucleotides match TRBD1. The CDR3 spans 16 residues. CDR1 MNHEY and CDR2 SVGAGI come from the germline V gene. The V segment lost 4 bases and the J segment 0 bases; nucleotides outside the gene matches: 3. The CDR3 protein is CASSSGTGDSGNTIYF. CDR3 coding DNA: TGTGCCAGCAGTTCCGGGACAGGGGACTCTGGAAACACCATATATTTT.